The 26 T cell receptor beta chains listed next were all sequenced from one sample in a study of shared T cell receptors in the human thymus. The repertoire was sequenced with immunoSEQ multiplex PCR; TCRdb's copy has only in-frame clones and lacks some. The table has over 65,000 clones, 90% to 95% seen once. The sequenced sample was thymocytes. The origin of the receptors is a human donor.

V usage is TRBV4-2 and J usage is TRBJ2-1, with D possibly matching TRBD2 (5 bases). In germline, CDR1 is LGHNA, CDR2 YNFKEQ. CDR3 length: 14 residues. Trimming stripped 3 bases from V and 8 bases from J, with 14 bases between. Here the CDR3 reads CASSQSLGLDEQFF. The DNA of the CDR3 is TGTGCCAGCAGCCAGAGCCTCGGACTGGATGAGCAGTTCTTC.

The chain is built from TRBV10-3 and TRBJ1-2; unclear D gene. The CDR3 has 11 amino acids. Germline V gives CDR1 ENHRY, CDR2 SYGVKD. V lost 6 bases to trimming and J lost 8 bases, with 10 bases between them. Here the CDR3 DNA reads TGTGCCATCAGCGATTACAGAGGCTACACCTTC. Its protein product is CAISDYRGYTF.

CDR3 DNA: TGTGCCAGTAGCACTGATATCCGGGACAGGGGTCAAGAGACCCAGTACTTC. Translation gives CASSTDIRDRGQETQYF. The rearrangement links TRBV19 to TRBJ2-5; 10 positions match TRBD1. Germline V gene lookup returns CDR1 LNHDA and CDR2 SQIVND (reference sequence). The CDR3 extends over 17 amino acids. After removal of 6 bases from V and 2 bases from J, the junction contained 12 bases not matched to a gene.

The chain joins TRBV5-4 to TRBJ1-1, with TRBD1 as a possible D gene (6 bases). The V gene's germline CDR1 is SGHNT and CDR2 YYREEE (reference sequence). This CDR3 is 17 amino acids long. Trimming pared 0 bases from V and 1 base from J, leaving 16 bases between. The CDR3 DNA reads TGTGCCAGCAGCTTGGTGGTATATTGGGGGCAGAACACTGAAGCTTTCTTT. It specifies CASSLVVYWGQNTEAFF.

This clone has only one observation. One end of the junction fails to match germline, which may point to a read error. V is TRBV5-5 and J is TRBJ1-1; 7 bases are shared with TRBD1. CDR3 size: 17 residues. Germline V gene lookup returns CDR1 SGHKS and CDR2 YYEKEE (reference sequence). CDR3 sequence (DNA): TGTGCCAGCAGCTCGGGACAGTCGACAAATTGGAACTCTGAAGCTTTCTTT. Translated: CASSSGQSTNWNSEAFF.

The chain couples TRBV29-1 to TRBJ2-1; 9 bases map to TRBD2. The CDR3 loop spans 15 amino acids. Per the germline V gene, CDR1 is SQVTM and CDR2 is ANQGSEA. The junction had 9 bases not matched to a gene; V was cut back by 0 bases and J by 9 bases. In DNA form, the CDR3 reads TGCAGCGTTGAAGACGTTGGGGCTAGCGGGGTTGAGCAGTTCTTC. Protein sequence: CSVEDVGASGVEQFF.

This clone appeared a single time. The J gene is TRBJ2-1, the V gene TRBV6-5, with TRBD1 identical over 11 bases. The CDR3 is 15 residues long. J was trimmed by 6 bases and V by 4 bases; bases with no gene match: 5. Germline assignment: CDR1 MNHEY and CDR2 SVGAGI. This CDR3 is CASSSFGTGGNEQFF. The CDR3 bases are TGTGCCAGCAGTTCCTTCGGGACAGGGGGCAATGAGCAGTTCTTC.

CDR3 DNA: TGTGCCAGCAGCGGAAGGCGGGGGACAGGGAAAAACATTCAGTACTTC. This encodes CASSGRRGTGKNIQYF. The chain combines TRBV7-8 with TRBJ2-4; 9 bases line up with TRBD1. Trimming took 5 bases from V and 4 from J; bases not matched to a gene: 9. The CDR3 has 16 residues. CDR1 is SGHVS and CDR2 is FQNEAQ in the germline V gene. Complete variable domain (other parts from reference TRBV7-8 and TRBJ2-4): GAGVSQSPRYKVAKRGQDVALRCDPISGHVSLFWYQQALGQGPEFLTYFQNEAQLDKSGLPSDRFFAERPEGSVSTLKIQRTQQEDSAVYLCASSGRRGTGKNIQYFGAGTRLSVL.

The gene calls are TRBV9 and TRBJ2-3; tentatively, D is TRBD2 (6 bases). V lost 0 bases and J lost 4, with 18 bases in between. CDR3 length equals 17 residues. CDR1 and CDR2 (germline): SGDLS, YYNGEE. This CDR3 is CASSVDKLARGSDTQYF. The DNA for the CDR3 is TGTGCCAGCAGCGTAGATAAACTAGCTCGGGGGTCAGATACGCAGTATTTT.

The chain combines TRBV27 with TRBJ1-4; possibly TRBD1 for D (5 bases). CDR3 length: 14 residues. CDR1 MNHEY and CDR2 SMNVEV come from the germline V gene (reference sequence). Trimming shortened V by 3 bases and J by 2 bases, and 7 bases separated the two germline ends. CDR3 sequence (DNA): TGTGCCAGCAGTTTGGGGGGGACTAATGAAAAACTGTTTTTT. Translated, it gives CASSLGGTNEKLFF.

V gene TRBV7-3 combines with J gene TRBJ2-5; a weak D match, TRBD1 (6 bases). Germline loops: CDR1 SGHTA, CDR2 FQGTGA. There are 15 residues in the CDR3. V was pared by 5 bases and J by 1 base, with 14 bases between. This CDR3 reads CASSPSQGVQETQYF. In nucleotides, the CDR3 is TGTGCCAGCAGCCCCTCACAGGGAGTCCAAGAGACCCAGTACTTC.

The rearrangement joins TRBV11-2 to TRBJ2-7; D not certain. V was clipped by 7 bases and J by 0 bases, with 16 bases between them. The CDR3 runs to 15 residues. Germline V gene lookup returns CDR1 SGHAT and CDR2 FQNNGV. CDR3: CASTRNDKISYEQYF. For the CDR3, the DNA is TGTGCCAGCACACGGAACGACAAGATCTCCTACGAGCAGTACTTC.

In this sample, this clone turned up once. The CDR3 sequence is CASSSLRTGTSSYNEQFF. The CDR3 DNA is TGTGCCAGCAGTTCCCTTCGGACAGGAACAAGCTCCTACAATGAGCAGTTCTTC. The rearrangement uses TRBV25-1 and TRBJ2-1, with 7 nucleotides matching TRBD1. The germline gives CDR1 MGHDK, CDR2 SYGVNS. This CDR3 is 18 amino acids long. Germline trimming cut 5 bases from V and 0 bases from J; bases unmatched to any gene: 13.

The chain combines TRBV27 with TRBJ1-5; 8 nucleotides agree with TRBD1. V gave up 5 bases and J gave up 2 bases; unmatched junction bases: 5. This CDR3 is built from 15 residues. Germline lookup yields CDR1 MNHEY and CDR2 SMNVEV (reference sequence). CDR3 in amino acids: CASSPDREGNQPQHF. The CDR3 region has the DNA TGTGCCAGCAGTCCGGACAGGGAGGGCAATCAGCCCCAGCATTTT.

This rearrangement joins TRBV27 to TRBJ1-1, with D possibly being TRBD1 (5 bases). Germline assignment: CDR1 MNHEY and CDR2 SMNVEV (reference sequence). Between the trimmed V and J ends, which lost 3 bases and 6 bases, there was a span of 23 bases. The CDR3 covers 17 residues. For the CDR3, the DNA is TGTGCCAGCAGTTTTATAACAAATAACATCCGGGGACCTGAAGCTTTCTTT. Its translation: CASSFITNNIRGPEAFF.

In its sample, this clone was seen once. The chain links TRBV4-1 to TRBJ1-2; weak D call: TRBD1 (6 bases). From germline, CDR1 is MGHRA and CDR2 YSYEKL. This CDR3 has 15 amino acids. V was cut by 4 bases and J by 6 bases, with 18 bases left in between. In nucleotides, the CDR3 is TGCGCCAGCAGCCCGAGCGGGGGGCTGAATAATGGCTACACCTTC. Translating it yields CASSPSGGLNNGYTF.

J is TRBJ2-5 and V is TRBV7-2; D remains ambiguous. V was shortened by 5 bases and J by 2 bases, with 12 bases between the two germline ends. CDR1 SGHTA and CDR2 FQGNSA come from the germline V gene. This CDR3 region has 14 residues. In nucleotides, the CDR3 is TGTGCCAGCAGCCTCACGACGGTTCAAGAGACCCAGTACTTC. It yields the protein CASSLTTVQETQYF. The variable domain in full, with the rest retrieved from reference TRBV7-2 and TRBJ2-5, is GAGVSQSPSNKVTEKGKDVELRCDPISGHTALYWYRQSLGQGLEFLIYFQGNSAPDKSGLPSDRFSAERTGGSVSTLTIQRTQQEDSAVYLCASSLTTVQETQYFGPGTRLLVL.

The chain uses TRBV6-1 and TRBJ2-2; weak D call: TRBD1 (5 bases). Germline CDR1 and CDR2: MNHNS and SASEGT. This CDR3 is 16 amino acids long. The V end lost 1 base, the J end lost 1 base, and 10 bases lay between the germline ends. The chain's CDR3 is CASSEDLQVNTGELFF. CDR3 in DNA: TGTGCCAGCAGTGAAGATCTACAGGTGAACACCGGGGAGCTGTTTTTT.

The V gene is TRBV28, the J gene TRBJ1-5; 11 bases are a match to TRBD1. The V gene end was trimmed by 4 bases and the J gene end by 1 base; junction bases not matched to a gene: 12. This CDR3 region has 19 residues. The germline V gene has CDR1 MDHEN and CDR2 SYDVKM. The CDR3 coding sequence is TGTGCCAGCAGTTCCCGGGACAGGGGGAGAAAGGGCAGCAATCAGCCCCAGCATTTT. This codes for CASSSRDRGRKGSNQPQHF.

This clone has a single count. This rearrangement joins TRBV5-6 to TRBJ2-7; D tentatively reads TRBD1 or TRBD2 (6 bases each). Per the germline V gene, CDR1 is SGHDT and CDR2 is YYEEEE. The V end was cut by 7 bases, the J end by 2 bases, with 19 bases between. CDR3 size: 15 residues. In DNA, the CDR3 is TGTGCCAGCCACAAATCCGGGGGCGCAACCTACGAGCAGTACTTC. It yields the protein CASHKSGGATYEQYF.

V is TRBV7-3 and J is TRBJ1-2; 7 positions match TRBD1. The length of the CDR3 is 15 residues. V gave up 6 bases and J gave up 3 bases; unmatched junction bases: 10. In germline, CDR1 is SGHTA, CDR2 FQGTGA. CDR3 amino acids: CASRGKTGIDYGYTF. The DNA of the CDR3 is TGTGCCAGCAGGGGGAAGACAGGGATCGACTATGGCTACACCTTC.

The chain recombines TRBV20-1 with TRBJ1-2; possibly TRBD1 for D (6 bases). The CDR3 runs to 11 residues. The germline gives CDR1 DFQATT, CDR2 SNEGSKA (reference sequence). Trimming took off 5 bases at V and 4 bases at J, with 8 bases between the two ends. The CDR3 DNA sequence: TGCAGTGCTTCGGACAGCTATGGCTACACCTTC. It encodes CSASDSYGYTF.

The chain is built from TRBV10-3 and TRBJ1-5, with unresolved D. This CDR3 comprises 16 residues. Germline V gene sequence: CDR1 ENHRY, CDR2 SYGVKD. The V end was cut by 3 bases, the J end by 2 bases, with 14 bases between. In nucleotides, the CDR3 is TGTGCCATCAGTGAAACGAGGGCGGGCGGCAATCAGCCCCAGCATTTT. Protein product: CAISETRAGGNQPQHF.

The chain has TRBV14 and TRBJ2-2, with 7 bases aligning to TRBD2. Looked up from germline, CDR1 is SGHDN and CDR2 is FVKESK. There are 16 residues in the CDR3. With V trimmed by 0 bases and J by 10 bases, 11 bases remained unmatched. The CDR3 coding sequence is TGTGCCAGCAGCCAAGAATTGGGAGGGGCAGGGAAGGAGCTGTTTTTT. Encoded protein: CASSQELGGAGKELFF.

This sequence joins TRBV4-3 and TRBJ2-2, with 11 positions matching TRBD2. V was pared by 10 bases and J by 5 bases, with 12 bases of the junction left unmatched. The CDR3 runs 16 residues. The V gene's germline CDR1 is LGHNA and CDR2 YSLEER. CDR3 in amino acids: CATRGSGGAQTGELFF. In DNA form, the CDR3 reads TGCGCCACCAGGGGTAGCGGGGGGGCACAGACCGGGGAGCTGTTTTTT.

The chain employs TRBV29-1 and TRBJ2-3, with D maybe TRBD2 (6 bases). The CDR3 is 14 residues long. The germline CDR1 and CDR2 sequences are SQVTM and ANQGSEA. V shed 8 bases and J shed 0 bases, with 15 bases lying between them. CDR3: CSSRVAESTDTQYF. In DNA, the CDR3 is TGCAGCTCTAGGGTAGCGGAGAGCACAGATACGCAGTATTTT.